Following are 30 T cell receptor beta chains from one sample sequenced in a study of identical twins. From the 5' RACE reads, TCRdb called clonotypes with MiXCR, one entry per CDR3 protein. The sample carries hundreds of thousands of distinct CDR3 sequences, roughly 6% recorded once. The sequenced sample was naive T cells sorted from blood. Receptors originate from a young man in good health.

This clonotype was counted many times. The rearrangement joins TRBV28 to TRBJ1-6; perhaps TRBD1 as D (5 bases). The CDR3 spans 16 residues. CDR1 and CDR2 (germline): MDHEN, SYDVKM. V was clipped by 5 bases and J by 5 bases, with 16 bases between them. Written as DNA, the CDR3 is TGTGCCAGCAGTGACCGGACCGGGGGAAATAATTCACCCCTCCACTTT. It yields the protein CASSDRTGGNNSPLHF.

The table lists this clonotype with many counts. V usage is TRBV4-2 and J usage is TRBJ1-5, with 9 bases lining up with TRBD1. The germline CDR1 and CDR2 sequences are LGHNA and YNFKEQ. Germline trimming cut 3 bases from V and 2 bases from J; bases unmatched to any gene: 8. The CDR3 is 17 residues long. The CDR3 DNA follows: TGTGCCAGCAGCCAGGACCGGGACAGGGTGGGCAATCAGCCCCAGCATTTT. Translation gives CASSQDRDRVGNQPQHF.

This clonotype was observed at least ten times. CDR3 nucleotides: TGTGCCAGCAGTTTGGGGGGTGGCCACAATGAGCAGTTCTTC. It translates to CASSLGGGHNEQFF. The J gene is TRBJ2-1, the V gene TRBV12-3 or TRBV12-4; possible D gene TRBD2, 6 bases. This CDR3 is built from 14 residues. V lost 3 bases to trimming and J lost 5 bases, with 11 bases between them.

This clonotype has just a few counts. CDR3 DNA: TGTGCCAGCAGACGATTGGGCCCCTATGGCTACACCTTC. Translation gives CASRRLGPYGYTF. The chain employs TRBV12-3 or TRBV12-4 and TRBJ1-2; D gene ambiguous. The V and J ends lost 6 bases and 4 bases respectively, with 12 bases between them. This CDR3 is built from 13 residues.

This clonotype was seen repeatedly, ten times or more. The rearrangement links TRBV15 to TRBJ2-1; D gene ambiguous. CDR1 is LNHNV and CDR2 is YYDKDF in the germline V gene (reference sequence). Trimming removed 3 bases at V and 9 bases at J, with 15 bases between. The CDR3 has 14 amino acids. The CDR3 spells CATSSSFSLREQFF. The CDR3 DNA is TGTGCCACCAGCAGTTCGTTCTCGCTCCGTGAGCAGTTCTTC.

There are many counts of this clonotype. The chain recombines TRBV6-1 with TRBJ2-2; D is perhaps TRBD1 (5 bases). Germline values: CDR1 MNHNS, CDR2 SASEGT. V was shortened by 8 bases and J by 1 base, with 17 bases between the two germline ends. The CDR3 contains 16 residues. The CDR3 nucleotides are TGTGCCAGCCTCCGAAGGGGCGCCGGGAACACCGGGGAGCTGTTTTTT. Translating gives CASLRRGAGNTGELFF.

This clonotype was seen ten or more times. DNA for the CDR3: TGCGCCAGCAGCTTGGAAGCCATCTATGACACTGAAGCTTTCTTT. This codes for CASSLEAIYDTEAFF. The J gene is TRBJ1-1, the V gene TRBV5-1; D unresolved. This CDR3 has 15 residues. The V and J ends lost 0 bases and 3 bases respectively, with 12 bases between them. CDR1 SGHRS and CDR2 YFSETQ come from the germline V gene.

Only a few counts were recorded for this clonotype. This rearrangement joins TRBV15 to TRBJ2-1, with 9 positions matching TRBD2. The CDR3 contains 15 residues. CDR1 LNHNV and CDR2 YYDKDF come from the germline V gene (reference sequence). Trimming cost V 1 base and J 9 bases; bases outside gene matches: 7. The CDR3 sequence: CATSRGALAGVEQFF. CDR3 DNA: TGTGCCACCAGCAGAGGGGCCTTAGCGGGAGTTGAGCAGTTCTTC.

At least ten counts were recorded for this clonotype. This sequence joins TRBV6-2 or TRBV6-3 and TRBJ2-1; D remains unclear. CDR1 MNHEY and CDR2 SVGEGT come from the germline V gene. The CDR3 totals 9 residues. The V gene lost 8 bases and the J gene lost 12 bases, with 8 bases spanning the gap. The CDR3: CASGGWQFF. The DNA for the CDR3 is TGTGCCAGCGGTGGTTGGCAGTTCTTC.

The table lists this clonotype with many counts. The chain employs TRBV20-1 and TRBJ2-7; 8 bases fit TRBD2. Per the germline V gene, CDR1 is DFQATT and CDR2 is SNEGSKA (reference sequence). V was pared by 6 bases and J by 0 bases, with 7 bases of the junction left unmatched. There are 14 residues in the CDR3. The CDR3 protein is CSAPAGGYSYEQYF. For the CDR3, the DNA is TGCAGTGCCCCGGCGGGAGGCTACTCCTACGAGCAGTACTTC.

This clonotype appeared a few times. The chain links TRBV7-9 to TRBJ1-5; the D is unclear. The CDR3 has 14 amino acids. Between the trimmed V and J ends, which lost 7 bases and 3 bases, there was a span of 13 bases. Germline CDR1 reads SEHNR; CDR2 reads FQNEAQ (reference sequence). The CDR3 loop is CASTTGVTNQPQHF. CDR3 DNA sequence: TGTGCCAGCACTACTGGCGTTACCAATCAGCCCCAGCATTTT.

The table lists this clonotype with a few counts. The chain has TRBV24-1 and TRBJ2-3, with D perhaps matching TRBD2 (6 bases). CDR3 length: 14 residues. Germline assignment: CDR1 KGHDR and CDR2 SFDVKD. Between the trimmed V and J ends, which lost 9 bases and 4 bases, there was a span of 16 bases. In nucleotides, the CDR3 is TGTGCCACCGGGGAATTGGGAGGTGCAGATACGCAGTATTTT. It encodes CATGELGGADTQYF.

This clonotype was counted many times. This chain uses TRBV6-5 with TRBJ1-5, with D unresolved. Trimming left V 5 bases short and J 8 bases short, with 10 bases between. The CDR3 spans 12 residues. The germline V gene has CDR1 MNHEY and CDR2 SVGAGI. This CDR3 is CASSPRGEPQHF. CDR3 DNA: TGTGCCAGCAGTCCCCGCGGCGAGCCCCAGCATTTT.

In its sample, this clonotype was seen many times. This sequence joins TRBV6-1 and TRBJ2-7; D perhaps matches TRBD2 (6 bases). The CDR3 consists of 10 residues. Germline V CDR1 and CDR2: MNHNS, SASEGT. The V and J ends lost 8 bases and 6 bases respectively, with 8 bases between them. CDR3 sequence (DNA): TGTGCCAGCGGCGGGACCGAGCAGTACGTC. Residues: CASGGTEQYV.

This clonotype appeared many times. The V gene is TRBV29-1, the J gene TRBJ2-1; 11 bases map to TRBD2. Germline CDR1 SQVTM, CDR2 ANQGSEA. Trimming at V came to 7 bases and at J to 10 bases, leaving 3 bases not matched to a gene. The CDR3 runs 11 residues. The CDR3 DNA sequence: TGCAGCGCCGGGACTAGCGGAGAGCAGTTCTTC. It codes for CSAGTSGEQFF.

V usage is TRBV6-2 or TRBV6-3 and J usage is TRBJ1-5, with D hard to call. The CDR3 length is 15 residues. Trimming took 3 bases from V and 1 from J, leaving 10 bases between them. Germline assignment: CDR1 MNHEY and CDR2 SVGEGT. The DNA for the CDR3 is TGTGCCAGCAGTTATGAGACGGAAAGCAATCAGCCCCAGCATTTT. This translates into CASSYETESNQPQHF.

This clonotype was seen repeatedly, ten times or more. The chain couples TRBV20-1 to TRBJ2-4; D is perhaps TRBD1 (6 bases). The V end was cut by 7 bases, the J end by 0 bases, with 10 bases between. CDR3 size: 13 residues. Germline loops: CDR1 DFQATT, CDR2 SNEGSKA (reference sequence). CDR3 nucleotide sequence: TGCAGTGTAGAGGGGGAAGCCAAAAACATTCAGTACTTC. Translation gives CSVEGEAKNIQYF.

The chain is built from TRBV2 and TRBJ2-2; no reliable D call. Trimming stripped 7 bases from V and 4 bases from J, with 10 bases between. The CDR3 is 13 amino acids. CDR1 is SNHLY and CDR2 is FYNNEI in the germline V gene. DNA of the CDR3: TGTGCCAGCATAATCCCGAGCACCGGGGAGCTGTTTTTT. Amino acids: CASIIPSTGELFF. The complete variable domain, with remaining parts taken from reference TRBV2 and TRBJ2-2, reads EPEVTQTPSHQVTQMGQEVILRCVPISNHLYFYWYRQILGQKVEFLVSFYNNEISEKSEIFDDQFSVERPDGSNFTLKIRSTKLEDSAMYFCASIIPSTGELFFGEGSRLTVL.

This clonotype was picked up a small number of times. The chain couples TRBV3-1 to TRBJ1-5, with a possible D match to TRBD1 (5 bases). The CDR3 is made up of 17 amino acids. Germline lookup yields CDR1 LGHDT and CDR2 YNNKEL (reference sequence). Trimming shortened V by 1 base and J by 0 bases, and 13 bases separated the two germline ends. The CDR3 here is CASSQGPGGNSNQPQHF. The CDR3 DNA reads TGTGCCAGCAGCCAAGGCCCCGGGGGGAATAGCAATCAGCCCCAGCATTTT. The variable domain in full, with the rest retrieved from reference TRBV3-1 and TRBJ1-5, is DTAVSQTPKYLVTQMGNDKSIKCEQNLGHDTMYWYKQDSKKFLKIMFSYNNKELIINETVPNRFSPKSPDKAHLNLHINSLELGDSAVYFCASSQGPGGNSNQPQHFGDGTRLSIL.

This clonotype was picked up a small number of times. The CDR3, as DNA: TGTGCCAGCAGTTTGACAGGGGGCTCCACCGGGGAGCTGTTTTTT. Encoded protein: CASSLTGGSTGELFF. The chain carries TRBV12-3 or TRBV12-4 and TRBJ2-2; 10 bases fit TRBD1. With 3 bases clipped from V and 4 bases from J, the junction kept 2 bases outside the gene matches. The CDR3 contains 15 residues.

This rearrangement joins TRBV4-3 to TRBJ1-2; D remains ambiguous. Germline V gene data show CDR1 as LGHNA and CDR2 as YSLEER. This CDR3 is built from 15 residues. Trimming shortened V by 1 base and J by 4 bases, and 13 bases separated the two germline ends. The CDR3 sequence is CASSQGRQWSYGYTF. The DNA for the CDR3 is TGCGCCAGCAGCCAAGGCCGGCAGTGGAGCTATGGCTACACCTTC.

Many counts were recorded for this clonotype. This chain connects TRBV30 to TRBJ1-3; unclear D gene. The CDR3 has 13 residues. Trimming stripped 0 bases from V and 7 bases from J, with 10 bases between. The germline V gene encodes CDR1 GTSNPN and CDR2 SVGIG (reference sequence). The CDR3 spells CAWSVLGGNTIYF. In nucleotides, the CDR3 is TGTGCCTGGAGTGTACTGGGAGGGAACACCATATATTTT.

The table lists this clonotype with a few counts. This rearrangement joins TRBV9 to TRBJ2-3, with a possible D match to TRBD2 (6 bases). CDR1 and CDR2 (germline): SGDLS, YYNGEE. Trimming stripped 2 bases from V and 2 bases from J, with 9 bases between. There are 14 residues in the CDR3. The CDR3 nucleotides read TGTGCCAGCAGCGTTACGGGGGTCACAGATACGCAGTATTTT. Protein: CASSVTGVTDTQYF.

This clonotype was observed many times. This chain joins TRBV29-1 and TRBJ2-1; D is perhaps TRBD2 (5 bases). Germline CDR1 reads SQVTM; CDR2 reads ANQGSEA. V was clipped by 4 bases and J by 1 base, with 14 bases between them. This CDR3 has 15 amino acids. The CDR3 DNA sequence: TGCAGCGTTGGCGCGGGCCGGAGGTCCTACAATGAGCAGTTCTTC. Translated, it gives CSVGAGRRSYNEQFF.

This clonotype was picked up many times. CDR3 coding DNA: TGCGCCAGCAGCTTGGATATAGACAGGGGTATCGAGGAGCTGTTTTTT. It specifies CASSLDIDRGIEELFF. The chain carries TRBV5-1 and TRBJ2-2, with TRBD1 matching 8 bases. The CDR3 has 16 residues. The V segment lost 0 bases and the J segment 10 bases; nucleotides outside the gene matches: 11. In germline, CDR1 is SGHRS, CDR2 YFSETQ.

This clonotype was seen repeatedly, ten times or more. V usage is TRBV20-1 and J usage is TRBJ2-7; tentatively, D is TRBD1 or TRBD2 (5 bases each). The V end lost 0 bases, the J end lost 7 bases, and 16 bases lay between the germline ends. CDR1 DFQATT and CDR2 SNEGSKA come from the germline V gene (reference sequence). The CDR3 has 14 residues. CDR3 sequence reads: CSARDPRGPTEQYF. The CDR3 DNA follows: TGCAGTGCTAGAGATCCTCGGGGCCCTACGGAGCAGTACTTC.

This chain connects TRBV29-1 to TRBJ2-1; maybe TRBD2 (6 bases). Germline V gene data show CDR1 as SQVTM and CDR2 as ANQGSEA. This CDR3 contains 13 residues. V was shortened by 8 bases and J by 2 bases, with 13 bases between the two germline ends. CDR3 loop: CSSGGRAYNEQFF. CDR3 nucleotides: TGCAGCTCCGGGGGTCGGGCCTACAATGAGCAGTTCTTC.

J is TRBJ2-3 and V is TRBV11-3; D is unclear. The CDR3 totals 15 residues. From germline, CDR1 is SGHNT and CDR2 YENEEA. V was clipped by 5 bases and J by 5 bases, with 17 bases between them. This CDR3 reads CASSQWRGVGDTQYF. CDR3 nucleotides: TGTGCCAGCAGCCAGTGGCGCGGAGTCGGAGATACGCAGTATTTT.

This clonotype has a handful of counts. Written as DNA, the CDR3 is TGTGCCACCAGTGATCAAAACAGGGATAGCAATCAGCCCCAGCATTTT. Its protein product is CATSDQNRDSNQPQHF. The chain links TRBV24-1 to TRBJ1-5, with a possible D match to TRBD1 (6 bases). There are 16 residues in the CDR3. Germline V gene lookup returns CDR1 KGHDR and CDR2 SFDVKD. Between the trimmed V and J ends, which lost 3 bases and 0 bases, there was a span of 11 bases.

This clonotype was counted only a few times. This chain uses TRBV27 with TRBJ1-4, with 8 positions matching TRBD1. Germline trimming cut 2 bases from V and 8 bases from J; bases unmatched to any gene: 13. Germline lookup yields CDR1 MNHEY and CDR2 SMNVEV (reference sequence). This CDR3 contains 17 residues. As DNA, the CDR3 is TGTGCCAGCAGTTTAACCCAAATACAGGGGGTGGGCGAAAAACTGTTTTTT. It translates to CASSLTQIQGVGEKLFF.